Below are 10 T cell receptor beta chains sequenced from a single sample in a study of Tregs in tolerant kidney transplant recipients. These receptors have no identified antigens. This table comes from immunoSEQ multiplex PCR, and its TCRdb copy is limited to in-frame clones, with some not included. Here the sample spans around 5,600 clones, roughly 89% being singletons. This sample comprised Tregs from blood cultured with allogeneic cells, obtained before the transplant. The origin of the receptors is a human patient who received a combined kidney and bone marrow transplant.

The rearrangement links TRBV2 to TRBJ2-7; 11 bases are shared with TRBD1. V dropped 8 bases and J dropped 5; count of bases not matched to a gene: 8. Germline assignment: CDR1 SNHLY and CDR2 FYNNEI. The CDR3 sequence is 14 residues long. CDR3 sequence reads: CASQRTGGNNEQYF. CDR3 coding DNA: TGTGCCAGCCAACGGACAGGGGGCAACAACGAGCAGTACTTC.

This clone was picked up a small number of times. The chain employs TRBV18 and TRBJ2-5; D is undetermined. This CDR3 contains 14 residues. V lost 0 bases and J lost 3, with 8 bases in between. Germline V lookup: CDR1 KGHSH, CDR2 LQKENI. This chain's CDR3 is CASSPPVGEETQYF. CDR3 DNA: TGTGCCAGCTCACCACCGGTAGGTGAAGAGACCCAGTACTTC.

CDR3 sequence (DNA): TGTGCCAGCTCACCAGTCTCTGAAGGTCCCTTGGGGCAGTACTTC. Encoded protein: CASSPVSEGPLGQYF. The gene calls are TRBV18 and TRBJ2-7; D unclear. Germline CDR1 and CDR2: KGHSH and LQKENI. The CDR3 runs to 15 residues. V shed 2 bases and J shed 9 bases, with 20 bases lying between them.

This clone was observed a handful of times. The chain employs TRBV6-6 and TRBJ2-7; D not resolved. Trimming left V 7 bases short and J 2 bases short, with 12 bases between. Germline CDR1 reads MNHNY; CDR2 reads SVGAGI (reference sequence). The CDR3 loop spans 13 amino acids. The CDR3 region has the DNA TGTGCCAGCAAACGATCCGGTACCTACGAGCAGTACTTC. This encodes CASKRSGTYEQYF.

The chain carries TRBV2 and TRBJ2-3, with D possibly being TRBD1 (6 bases). The CDR3 contains 14 residues. Trimming stripped 1 base from V and 6 bases from J, with 11 bases between. In germline, CDR1 is SNHLY, CDR2 FYNNEI. In DNA, the CDR3 is TGTGCCAGCAGTGAAGTGGGGGCAGGTGATACGCAGTATTTT. Residues: CASSEVGAGDTQYF.

The chain has TRBV29-1 and TRBJ2-2, with 8 bases lining up with TRBD1. CDR1 is SQVTM and CDR2 is ANQGSEA in the germline V gene. Losses at the gene ends were 3 bases for V and 1 base for J; bases not matched to a gene: 1. This CDR3 is built from 14 residues. Here the CDR3 reads CSVDGQGNTGELFF. Here the CDR3 DNA reads TGCAGCGTTGACGGACAGGGGAACACCGGGGAGCTGTTTTTT.

This sequence joins TRBV6-1 and TRBJ2-2; the match to TRBD2 covers 9 bases. V dropped 3 bases and J dropped 0; count of bases not matched to a gene: 8. CDR3 size: 18 residues. Germline lookup yields CDR1 MNHNS and CDR2 SASEGT. DNA for the CDR3: TGTGCCAGCAGTGACTGGCGGGGGGGATCTTCGAACACCGGGGAGCTGTTTTTT. The encoded protein is CASSDWRGGSSNTGELFF.

The chain recombines TRBV25-1 with TRBJ1-4; 7 bases fit TRBD1. V dropped 4 bases and J dropped 6; count of bases not matched to a gene: 5. The CDR3 sequence is 14 residues long. Germline V gene data show CDR1 as MGHDK and CDR2 as SYGVNS. The CDR3 DNA sequence: TGTGCCAGCAGTGTTACAGGGGATTATGAAAAACTGTTTTTT. It translates to CASSVTGDYEKLFF.

The genes are TRBV9 and TRBJ2-7; D is unclear. CDR1 and CDR2 (germline): SGDLS, YYNGEE. The length of the CDR3 is 13 residues. The V end was cut by 3 bases, the J end by 4 bases, with 11 bases between. The CDR3 spells CASSGSRSYEQYF. CDR3 nucleotides: TGTGCCAGCAGCGGGAGCCGGTCGTACGAGCAGTACTTC.

The chain links TRBV9 to TRBJ2-2, with 16 positions matching TRBD2. The CDR3 has 18 amino acids. The germline V gene has CDR1 SGDLS and CDR2 YYNGEE. With 4 bases clipped from V and 5 bases from J, the junction kept 8 bases outside the gene matches. CDR3 DNA sequence: TGTGCCAGCAGCTCGGGACTAGCGGGGGGGCGGCGAACCGGGGAGCTGTTTTTT. Amino acid sequence: CASSSGLAGGRRTGELFF.